The next 12 T cell receptor beta chains were all read from a single sample in a study of T cell responses to AZD1222 COVID-19 vaccine. Measured with immunoSEQ multiplex PCR; TCRdb has only the in-frame clones, and not every one. The sample gives about 160,000 clones, 80% to 95% of which show up once; more than 3% is in the top ten. Here the sequenced sample was peripheral blood, taken 28 days after the second AZD1222 dose. Receptors were obtained from an adult who received the AZD1222 COVID-19 vaccine.

V usage is TRBV5-1 and J usage is TRBJ2-7, with 8 nucleotides matching TRBD2. The CDR3 contains 13 residues. The germline V gene encodes CDR1 SGHRS and CDR2 YFSETQ. V trimming: 6 bases; J trimming: 5 bases; junction bases outside the gene matches: 7. CDR3 sequence reads: CASKVAGGHEQYF. CDR3 nucleotides: TGCGCCAGCAAGGTGGCGGGAGGCCACGAGCAGTACTTC.

This clone was seen only once. CDR3 protein: CASRDRYQETQYF. In nucleotides, the CDR3 is TGTGCCAGCCGGGACAGGTACCAAGAGACCCAGTACTTC. The chain links TRBV25-1 to TRBJ2-5; 8 nucleotides match TRBD1. The V gene end was trimmed by 8 bases and the J gene end by 0 bases; junction bases not matched to a gene: 2. This CDR3 contains 13 residues. CDR1 and CDR2 (germline): MGHDK, SYGVNS.

V usage is TRBV5-4 and J usage is TRBJ1-6, with 9 bases matching TRBD1. Germline V CDR1 and CDR2: SGHNT, YYREEE (reference sequence). J was trimmed by 9 bases and V by 5 bases; bases with no gene match: 6. The CDR3 is 14 amino acids. This chain's CDR3 is CASRMTGGSSPLHF. DNA for the CDR3: TGTGCCAGCAGAATGACAGGGGGAAGTTCACCCCTCCACTTT.

This chain connects TRBV5-4 to TRBJ2-1, with TRBD2 matching 12 bases. CDR3 length: 15 amino acids. The V gene end was trimmed by 4 bases and the J gene end by 5 bases; junction bases not matched to a gene: 4. CDR1 and CDR2 (germline): SGHNT, YYREEE (reference sequence). The CDR3, as DNA: TGTGCCAGCAGCAAAACTAGCGGGGGGAACAATGAGCAGTTCTTC. Translated: CASSKTSGGNNEQFF.

The J gene is TRBJ1-5, the V gene TRBV10-3; D unclear. Looked up from germline, CDR1 is ENHRY and CDR2 is SYGVKD. The CDR3 covers 15 residues. Trimming stripped 3 bases from V and 3 bases from J, with 12 bases between. The CDR3 loop reads CAISERQGYNQPQHF. The CDR3 DNA follows: TGTGCCATCAGTGAAAGGCAAGGGTACAATCAGCCCCAGCATTTT.

This clone was counted a few times. The chain couples TRBV5-1 to TRBJ2-1; 11 positions match TRBD2. Germline assignment: CDR1 SGHRS and CDR2 YFSETQ. Trimming cost V 3 bases and J 4 bases; bases outside gene matches: 3. The CDR3 contains 15 residues. The CDR3 loop is CASSSGLAVYNEQFF. The DNA for the CDR3 is TGCGCCAGCAGCTCGGGACTAGCGGTTTACAATGAGCAGTTCTTC.

This clone was detected only a few times. This sequence joins TRBV10-3 and TRBJ1-4; D might be TRBD1 (5 bases). Trimming cost V 2 bases and J 11 bases, with 18 bases left between them. The CDR3 consists of 15 residues. In germline, CDR1 is ENHRY, CDR2 SYGVKD. The CDR3 nucleotides read TGTGCCATCAGTGAGCGTGGGGGGGTCGAAGTGAAACTGTTTTTT. It is translated as CAISERGGVEVKLFF.

The rearrangement uses TRBV10-3 and TRBJ1-1; the D is unclear. The CDR3 runs 14 residues. Trimming removed 4 bases at V and 7 bases at J, with 16 bases between. Germline CDR1 and CDR2: ENHRY and SYGVKD. This CDR3 is CAISGLVGGGEAFF. CDR3 nucleotide sequence: TGTGCCATCAGTGGCCTGGTTGGCGGCGGTGAAGCTTTCTTT.

The chain has TRBV5-1 and TRBJ1-4, with 7 bases lining up with TRBD1. The J segment lost 4 bases and the V segment lost 9 bases, leaving 9 bases of the junction unmatched. Germline values: CDR1 SGHRS, CDR2 YFSETQ. This CDR3 comprises 14 residues. The CDR3 is CATSQTGFNEKLFF. The CDR3 region has the DNA TGCGCCACCTCTCAGACAGGGTTTAATGAAAAACTGTTTTTT.

This clone was seen a single time. The V gene is TRBV27, the J gene TRBJ1-2, with 7 positions matching TRBD1. The CDR3 loop spans 15 amino acids. The germline V gene encodes CDR1 MNHEY and CDR2 SMNVEV (reference sequence). With V trimmed by 5 bases and J by 4 bases, 10 bases remained unmatched. The CDR3 reads CASSPGQLIIYGYTF. CDR3 DNA: TGTGCCAGCAGTCCGGGACAGTTGATCATCTATGGCTACACCTTC.

This chain joins TRBV15 and TRBJ2-1; 9 nucleotides line up with TRBD1. The CDR3 is 16 residues long. Trimming at V came to 0 bases and at J to 7 bases, leaving 7 bases not matched to a gene. The V gene's germline CDR1 is LNHNV and CDR2 YYDKDF (reference sequence). The CDR3 region is CATSRDRGQGSNEQFF. CDR3 DNA sequence: TGTGCCACCAGCAGAGATCGCGGACAGGGGTCGAATGAGCAGTTCTTC. The full variable domain, with the rest looked up from reference TRBV15 and TRBJ2-1, is DAMVIQNPRYQVTQFGKPVTLSCSQTLNHNVMYWYQQKSSQAPKLLFHYYDKDFNNEADTPDNFQSRRPNTSFCFLDIRSPGLGDTAMYLCATSRDRGQGSNEQFFGPGTRLTVL.

There are a few counts of this clone. The chain links TRBV2 to TRBJ2-2, with D perhaps TRBD2 (5 bases). Germline V CDR1 and CDR2: SNHLY, FYNNEI. V dropped 4 bases and J dropped 8 bases, with 11 bases sitting between them. The CDR3 length is 13 residues. CDR3 nucleotide sequence: TGTGCCAGCAGTGGAGGGCCGGGAGGGGAGCTGTTTTTT. Amino acids: CASSGGPGGELFF.